The sequence of this TCR beta chain was determined in a study of Ad26.COV2.S vaccination and SARS-CoV-2 variants. With V trimmed by 2 bases and J by 5 bases, 6 bases remained unmatched. Germline V lookup: CDR1 SGDLS, CDR2 YYNGEE. There are 15 residues in the CDR3. Treatment noted: around 19 received Ad26.COV2.S at low or high dose, single or two shots; five or six received placebo; per-sample allocation not given. Samples were taken on day 63 after the first vaccine or placebo injection. Sequencing used immunoSEQ multiplex PCR; TCRdb keeps in-frame clones, though not all of them. The repertoire consists of under 400,000 clones, with around 87% occurring once and the leading ten covering roughly 3.1%.

This TCR came from a person between 18 and 65 years old who received the Ad26.COV2.S COVID-19 vaccine or a placebo. The chain links TRBV9 to TRBJ2-3, with 9 positions matching TRBD1. Material: peripheral blood, obtained in a trial of Ad26.COV2.S vaccine versus placebo. The CDR3 region is CASSVATGGVDTQYF. CDR3 sequence (DNA): TGTGCCAGCAGCGTTGCGACAGGGGGGGTAGATACGCAGTATTTT.